Sequencing of this T cell receptor beta chain was carried out in a study of blood T cell repertoires in COVID-19 (dated by TCRdb to the early 2020s). With regard to the full study: Samples covering the acute and convalescent phases of COVID-19 were provided by collaborators in the United States, Italy and Spain. The dataset comprised deeply sampled blood TCRbeta repertoires from subjects exposed to, actively infected with, or recovered from COVID-19. The repertoires were made available in a free public database intended to serve as a resource for research on the immune response to SARS-CoV-2. The prospective study material was composed of cDNA or gDNA derived from T cells, B-cell-depleted T cells, or PBMCs. Where available, HLA class I and class II types were obtained from metadata supplied by the sample provider rather than from assay-based typing. The samples were drawn from two sources: the first 160 participants of the ongoing ImmuneRACE study, and 1,254 subjects contributed by 6 global collaborators. The sample metadata nearly always contained a de-identified subject ID, COVID-19 status, age in years and sex.

At one collaborating source in Seattle, patients were enrolled during active infection and were followed longitudinally through the course of disease. Collaborating institutions collected whole blood in K2EDTA tubes following their own protocols. For TCRbeta analysis, collaborator samples were shipped as frozen whole blood, as isolated PBMCs, or as DNA extracted from either sample type. The immunoSEQ Assay, a bias-controlled multiplex PCR, was used to amplify TCRbeta CDR3 regions from genomic DNA. Processing in the source paper ran as follows. The number of nucleated cells in each sample was estimated by amplification of reference gene primers within the assay. To quantify the absolute abundance of each unique TCRbeta CDR3 rearrangement, sequence reads were collapsed and filtered. For each sample, productive Simpson clonality was calculated as the square root of Simpson's diversity index over productive rearrangements. What TCRdb holds here is the immuneACCESS table cut down to in-frame rearrangements. Part of the clones is not present; checked against another copy, under half of the missing clones reflect an unresolved V gene, and the others are unexplained. Clonal size and the V and J genes are those of that table, whereas D and trimming came from the DNA. The table for this sample lists some 220,000 clones; 70% to 90% of them were counted only once. About 5.1% of the sample is in the top ten clones.

Remarks on this clone: The target of this receptor is not known. No much larger clonotype is one base removed from it; base qualities were not supplied.

V lost 0 bases and J lost 6 bases; the stretch between them is 7 bases long. CDR1 and CDR2, looked up from the germline V gene, are SGDLS and YYNGEE. The CDR3 goes from the cysteine to the phenylalanine over 13 residues. The DNA shown is the 39-base CDR3, in frame from base 1. The full study reports these points: The amount of clinical and demographic metadata varied by source and participant and was provided uncurated.

The clonotype comes from a man aged 50-59 years with COVID-19, enrolled during active disease. Sequenced input: peripheral blood. Recombination connected TRBV9 to TRBJ2-1, with the D gene too uncertain to name. CDR3 protein: CASSVGQINEQFF. DNA sequence: TGTGCCAGCAGCGTAGGTCAGATCAATGAGCAGTTCTTC.